The clone carrying this TCR beta chain has at least ten counts. At one end, the junction sequence differs from germline, possibly due to a read error. TCRdb independently ran MiXCR on the reads; one entry per CDR3 protein. Altogether over 300,000 distinct CDR3 sequences are present, over 7.5% being singletons, with the ten largest covering approximately 4.7%. This CDR3 is 16 amino acids long. CDR1 is SGHTA, CDR2 FQGNSA, per germline. This record belongs to a study of T cell repertoires in cytomegalovirus infection. The chain uses TRBV7-2 and TRBJ2-5, with TRBD2 matching 12 bases. The TCR was taken from a human donor in good health (CMV status not recorded). Some clones in this sample may be carry-over from other donors' samples. Sequencing input: PBMCs. The CDR3 here is CASSLGLAGGQTLPNF. CDR3 DNA sequence: TGTGCCAGCAGCTTAGGCCTAGCGGGAGGGCAGACCCTACCGAACTTC. Drawing the rest from reference TRBV7-2 and TRBJ2-5, the complete variable domain is GAGVSQSPSNKVTEKGKDVELRCDPISGHTALYWYRQSLGQGLEFLIYFQGNSAPDKSGLPSDRFSAERTGGSVSTLTIQRTQQEDSAVYLCASSLGLAGGQTLPNFGPGTRLLVL.